This TCR beta chain was sequenced during a study of blood T cell repertoires in COVID-19. The wider study: Both acute and convalescent COVID-19 samples were obtained from the United States, Italy and Spain. Sample material is recorded as cDNA or gDNA derived from T cells, B-cell-depleted T cells, or PBMCs.

This CDR3 has 14 amino acids. V was pared by 4 bases and J by 5 bases, with 9 bases of the junction left unmatched. CDR1 is SGDLS, CDR2 YYNGEE, per germline. As originally analysed: Reference gene primer amplification gave nucleated cell count estimates. Only in-frame clones appear in the TCRdb table, and some are missing; sequencing was by immunoSEQ multiplex PCR. V, J and clone size derive from that table, while D and trimming were established from the DNA sequence. The profile shows under 250,000 clones, about nine tenths of them singletons. This sequence originates from a man aged 55-75 years who had recovered from COVID-19. The V and J genes are TRBV9 and TRBJ2-7, with 7 bases aligning to TRBD1. The sample taken for sequencing was peripheral blood. The CDR3 DNA reads as TGTGCCAGCAGCCCAAGACAGGGAACGCACGAGCAGTACTTC. It yields the protein CASSPRQGTHEQYF. Full variable domain (outside the CDR3, taken from reference TRBV9 and TRBJ2-7): DSGVTQTPKHLITATGQRVTLRCSPRSGDLSVYWYQQSLDQGLQFLIQYYNGEERAKGNILERFSAQQFPDLHSELNLSSLELGDSALYFCASSPRQGTHEQYFGPGTRLTVT.